This T cell receptor beta chain was observed in a study of identical twins. Unique molecular identifiers were in the cDNA, with template-switch universal primer binding. TCRdb recomputed calls from the 5' RACE reads with MiXCR, one row per CDR3 protein. The data contain approximately 490,000 distinct CDR3 sequences, about 20% of them singletons. This clonotype showed up just a few times. As yet, its antigen is unknown. Findings of the study overall: Those out-of-frame alpha sequences shared by twins showed an excess of low generation probability. Conclusions rested on cross-sectional statistics rather than following the same donors.

These same data were also listed under a study on yellow fever vaccine responses in identical twins.

Sample: CD4+ T cells sorted from blood. This sequence was found in a woman aged 18-29 years in good health.

The CDR3 DNA sequence: TGTGCCAGCAGTCGAGGGGCCCAGGAGACCCAGTACTTC. Encoded protein: CASSRGAQETQYF. This chain links TRBV25-1 with TRBJ2-5; D may match TRBD1 or TRBD2 (5 bases each). Germline-derived CDR1 and CDR2 are MGHDK and SYGVNS. The V gene lost 5 bases and the J gene lost 5 bases, with 12 bases spanning the gap. The CDR3 has 13 residues.